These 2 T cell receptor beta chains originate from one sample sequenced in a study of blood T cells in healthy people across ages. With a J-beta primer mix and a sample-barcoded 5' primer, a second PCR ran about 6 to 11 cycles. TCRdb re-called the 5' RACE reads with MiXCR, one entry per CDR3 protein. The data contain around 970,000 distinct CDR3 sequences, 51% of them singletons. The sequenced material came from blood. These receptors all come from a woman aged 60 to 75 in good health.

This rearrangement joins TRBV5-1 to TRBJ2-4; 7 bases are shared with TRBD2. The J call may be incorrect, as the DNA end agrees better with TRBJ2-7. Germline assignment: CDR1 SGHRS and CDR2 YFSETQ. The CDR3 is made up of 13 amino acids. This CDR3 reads CASSWEGTYEQYF. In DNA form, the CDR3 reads TGCGCCAGCAGCTGGGAGGGGACCTACGAGCAGTACTTC.

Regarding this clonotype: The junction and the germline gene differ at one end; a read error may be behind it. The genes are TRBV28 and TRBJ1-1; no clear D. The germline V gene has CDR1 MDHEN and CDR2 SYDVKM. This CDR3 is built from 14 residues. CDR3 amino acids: CAGSGGGQNTEAFF. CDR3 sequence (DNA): TGTGCCGGCAGCGGAGGAGGGCAGAACACTGAAGCTTTCTTT. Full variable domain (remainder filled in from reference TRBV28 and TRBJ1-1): DVKVTQSSRYLVKRTGEKVFLECVQDMDHENMFWYRQDPGLGLRLIYFSYDVKMKEKGDIPEGYSVSREKKERFSLILESASTNQTSMYLCAGSGGGQNTEAFFGQGTRLTVV.